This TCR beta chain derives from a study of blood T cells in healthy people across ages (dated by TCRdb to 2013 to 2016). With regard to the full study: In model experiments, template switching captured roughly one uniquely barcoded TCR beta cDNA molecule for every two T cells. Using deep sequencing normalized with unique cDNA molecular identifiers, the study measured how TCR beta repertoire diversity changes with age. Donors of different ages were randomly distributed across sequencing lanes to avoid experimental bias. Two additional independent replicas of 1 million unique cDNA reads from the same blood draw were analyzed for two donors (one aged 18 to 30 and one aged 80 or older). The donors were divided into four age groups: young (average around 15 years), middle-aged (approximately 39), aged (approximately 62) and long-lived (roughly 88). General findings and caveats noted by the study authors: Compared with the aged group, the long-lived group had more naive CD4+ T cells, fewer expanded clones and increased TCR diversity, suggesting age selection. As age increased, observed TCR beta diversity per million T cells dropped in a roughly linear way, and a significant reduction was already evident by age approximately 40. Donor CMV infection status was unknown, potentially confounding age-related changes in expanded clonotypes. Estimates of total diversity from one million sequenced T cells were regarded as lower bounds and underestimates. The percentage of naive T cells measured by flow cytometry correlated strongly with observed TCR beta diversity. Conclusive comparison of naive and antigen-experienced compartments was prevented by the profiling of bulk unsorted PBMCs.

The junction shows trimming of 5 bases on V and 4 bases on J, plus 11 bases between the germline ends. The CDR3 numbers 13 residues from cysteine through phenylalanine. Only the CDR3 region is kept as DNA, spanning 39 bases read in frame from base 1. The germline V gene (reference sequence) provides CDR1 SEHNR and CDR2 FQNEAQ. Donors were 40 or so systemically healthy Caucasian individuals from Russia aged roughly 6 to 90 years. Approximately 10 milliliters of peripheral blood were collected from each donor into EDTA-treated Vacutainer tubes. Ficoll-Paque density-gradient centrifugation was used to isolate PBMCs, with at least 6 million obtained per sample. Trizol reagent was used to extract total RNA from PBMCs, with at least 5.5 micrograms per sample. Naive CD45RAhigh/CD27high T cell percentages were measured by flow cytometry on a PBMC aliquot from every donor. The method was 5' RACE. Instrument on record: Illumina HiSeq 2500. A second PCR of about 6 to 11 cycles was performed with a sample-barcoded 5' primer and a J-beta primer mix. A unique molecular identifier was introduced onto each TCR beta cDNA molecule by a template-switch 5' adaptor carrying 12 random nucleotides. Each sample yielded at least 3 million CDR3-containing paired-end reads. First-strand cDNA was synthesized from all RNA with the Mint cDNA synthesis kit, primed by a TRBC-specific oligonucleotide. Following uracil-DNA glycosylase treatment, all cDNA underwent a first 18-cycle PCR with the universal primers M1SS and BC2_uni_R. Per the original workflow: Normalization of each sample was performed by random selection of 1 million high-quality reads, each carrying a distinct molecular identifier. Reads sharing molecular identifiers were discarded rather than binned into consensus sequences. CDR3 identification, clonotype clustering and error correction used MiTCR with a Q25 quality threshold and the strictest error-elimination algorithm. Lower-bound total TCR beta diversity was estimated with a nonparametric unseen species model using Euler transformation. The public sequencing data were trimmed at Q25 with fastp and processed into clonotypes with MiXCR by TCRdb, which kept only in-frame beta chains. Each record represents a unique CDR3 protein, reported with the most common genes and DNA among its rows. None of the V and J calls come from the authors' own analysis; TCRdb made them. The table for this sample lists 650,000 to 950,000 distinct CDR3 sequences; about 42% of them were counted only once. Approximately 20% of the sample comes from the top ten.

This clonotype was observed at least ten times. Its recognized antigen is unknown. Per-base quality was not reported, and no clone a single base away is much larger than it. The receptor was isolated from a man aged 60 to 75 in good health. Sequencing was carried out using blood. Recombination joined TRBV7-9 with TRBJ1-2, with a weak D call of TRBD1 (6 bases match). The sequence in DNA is TGTGCCAGCAGCCCGGGAGGGGGCTATGGCTACACCTTC. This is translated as CASSPGGGYGYTF. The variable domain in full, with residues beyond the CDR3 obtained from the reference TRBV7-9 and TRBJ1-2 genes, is DTGVSQNPRHKITKRGQNVTFRCDPISEHNRLYWYRQTLGQGPEFLTYFQNEAQLEKSRLLSDRFSAERPKGSFSTLEIQRTEQGDSAMYLCASSPGGGYGYTFGSGTRLTVV.